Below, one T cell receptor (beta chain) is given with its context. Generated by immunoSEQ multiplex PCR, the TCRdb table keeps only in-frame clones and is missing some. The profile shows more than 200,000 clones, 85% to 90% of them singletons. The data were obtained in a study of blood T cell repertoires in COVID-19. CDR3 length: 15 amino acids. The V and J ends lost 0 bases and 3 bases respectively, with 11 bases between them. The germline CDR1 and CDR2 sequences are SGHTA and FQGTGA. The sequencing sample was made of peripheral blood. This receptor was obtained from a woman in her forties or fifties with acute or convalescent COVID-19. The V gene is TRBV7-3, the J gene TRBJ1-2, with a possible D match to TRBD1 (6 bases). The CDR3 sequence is CASSLTSTGDYGYTF. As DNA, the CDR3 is TGTGCCAGCAGCTTAACCTCGACAGGAGACTATGGCTACACCTTC.